Listed here is a single T cell receptor (beta chain). The source of the sample is a study of blood T cell repertoires in COVID-19. The data were produced by immunoSEQ multiplex PCR, yet TCRdb's version contains in-frame clones alone and is incomplete. The sample contains under 200,000 clones, approximately 86% of which appear only once. Germline CDR1 reads ENHRY; CDR2 reads SYGVKD. Trimming took off 2 bases at V and 9 bases at J, with 17 bases between the two ends. The CDR3 spans 16 residues. The chain recombines TRBV10-3 with TRBJ1-6; D possibly corresponds to TRBD1 (5 bases). Specimen: peripheral blood. This clonotype was sampled from a woman aged 55-69 years who had recovered from COVID-19. Written as DNA, the CDR3 is TGTGCCATCAGTGAGCCGGGAAGCGGGGCGGGTTCACCCCTCCACTTT. Protein sequence: CAISEPGSGAGSPLHF.